This T cell receptor beta chain stems from a study of shared clonotypes between healthy human individuals. Germline assignment: CDR1 SGDLS and CDR2 YYNGEE. The CDR3 consists of 16 residues. After removal of 4 bases from V and 8 bases from J, the junction contained 11 bases not matched to a gene. Genomic DNA, for the unsorted samples, came from tens of millions of PBMCs. This clone came up once. The unsorted PBMC sample used ten immunoSEQ deep assay plates. Libraries were prepared by immunoSEQ multiplex PCR; TCRdb keeps only in-frame clonotypes and omits some of them. The sample has around 510,000 clones, 70% to 80% seen once.

This TCR was recovered from a woman aged 40 to 50 in good health. Some clones in this sample may be carry-over from other donors' samples. The sequenced sample consisted of PBMCs. The chain couples TRBV9 to TRBJ2-3, with 12 positions matching TRBD2. The CDR3 is CASSFSSGRAEGTQYF. CDR3 bases: TGTGCCAGCAGCTTTTCTAGCGGGAGGGCCGAGGGTACGCAGTATTTT.